This T cell receptor (beta chain) was sequenced for a study of blood T cells in healthy people across ages. Primers used in a second PCR of about 6 to 11 cycles were a sample-barcoded 5' primer and a J-beta primer mix. Using its own MiXCR run on the 5' RACE reads, TCRdb lists one record per CDR3 protein. Of around 870,000 distinct CDR3 sequences listed, 29% are singletons. The CDR3 contains 8 residues. From germline, CDR1 is SGHRS and CDR2 YFSETQ. Note on this clonotype: The junction departs from germline at one end; a sequencing error may be responsible.

Sequencing input: blood. This receptor was taken from a woman older than 75 in good health. V and J are TRBV5-1 and TRBJ1-6; unclear D gene. The DNA for the CDR3 is TGCGCCAGCAGCTTGTACAACTTT. This translates into CASSLYNF.